The clone carrying this T cell receptor (beta chain) has just one count. No antigen is known for it. This sample stems from a study of T cell responses to AZD1222 COVID-19 vaccine. Findings and limits, study-wide: Spike regions recognized by vaccine-associated CD4 TCRs spanned the protein, led by 160-218 and 743-854. In the spike-specific TCR repertoire, nearly half reportedly target unmutated variant regions. Baseline seropositivity characterized only six or seven AZD1222 recipients. Among the donors, most were white British and more were female, and clonal diversity was possibly underestimated.

Using immunoSEQ multiplex PCR, the repertoire was profiled, and TCRdb retains in-frame clones only, with some absent. The table includes more than 100,000 clones, approximately 88% detected once. The TCR comes from an adult in good health. The material was peripheral blood, obtained on day 0 of AZD1222 vaccination.

The CDR3 region is CASSYSAPGIGYGYTF. DNA of the CDR3: TGTGCCAGCAGTTACTCGGCCCCGGGAATTGGCTATGGCTACACCTTC. The chain recombines TRBV6-5 with TRBJ1-2; D ambiguous. This CDR3 contains 16 residues. The ends were cut back, 0 bases at V and 4 bases at J, with 15 bases in the middle. In germline, CDR1 is MNHEY, CDR2 SVGAGI.